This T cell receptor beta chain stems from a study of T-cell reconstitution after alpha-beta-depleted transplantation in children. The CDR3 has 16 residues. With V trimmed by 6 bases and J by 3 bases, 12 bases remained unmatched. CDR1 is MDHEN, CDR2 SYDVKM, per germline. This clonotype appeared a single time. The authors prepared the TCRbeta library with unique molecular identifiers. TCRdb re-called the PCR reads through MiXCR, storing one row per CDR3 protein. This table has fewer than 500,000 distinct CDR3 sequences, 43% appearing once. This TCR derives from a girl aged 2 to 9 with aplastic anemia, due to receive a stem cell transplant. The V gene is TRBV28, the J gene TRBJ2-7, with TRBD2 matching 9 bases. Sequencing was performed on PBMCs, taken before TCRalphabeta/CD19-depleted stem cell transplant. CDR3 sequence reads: CASSSDNLAGIYEQYF. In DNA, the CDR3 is TGTGCCAGCAGCTCCGATAACCTAGCGGGAATCTACGAGCAGTACTTC.